The clone carrying this T cell receptor (beta chain) appeared a single time. The data are from a study of shared clonotypes between healthy human individuals. Assay: immunoSEQ multiplex PCR; the TCRdb copy retains only in-frame clones and omits some. The data contain about 610,000 clones, about 95% of them singletons. Trimming left V 3 bases short and J 0 bases short, with 5 bases between. Germline V gene data show CDR1 as MGHDK and CDR2 as SYGVNS. The CDR3 is 13 amino acids. Naive CD8 cells comprised CD45RO-negative, CCR7-positively selected cells, excluding terminally differentiated effector memory CD45RA+ cells.

The J gene is TRBJ2-5, the V gene TRBV25-1; TRBD1 is a possible D gene (5 bases). The sequencing input was naive CD8+ T cells sorted from blood. The sequence derives from a young woman in good health. CDR3 protein: CASSETDQETQYF. For the CDR3, the DNA is TGTGCCAGCAGTGAGACAGACCAAGAGACCCAGTACTTC.